The next 9 T cell receptor beta chains were all read from a single sample in a study of blood T cell repertoires in COVID-19. Repertoires were generated with immunoSEQ multiplex PCR, while TCRdb's copy carries only in-frame clones and drops some. The sample consists of about 190,000 clones, around nine tenths of them appearing once. The specimen sequenced was peripheral blood. These receptors were obtained from a woman in her thirties or forties who had recovered from COVID-19.

This chain connects TRBV6-4 to TRBJ2-1, with 9 bases matching TRBD2. The CDR3 has 16 amino acids. Unmatched junction bases numbered 8, after V lost 2 bases and J lost 6 bases. Per germline, CDR1 MRHNA and CDR2 SNTAGT. The CDR3 nucleotides read TGTGCCAGCAGTGACATGGGGCTAGCGGGACTCAATGAGCAGTTCTTC. It is translated as CASSDMGLAGLNEQFF.

This clone was seen once. This CDR3 is CASSQARAEAFF. The CDR3 DNA is TGTGCCAGCAGCCAAGCACGGGCTGAAGCTTTCTTT. V is TRBV4-2 and J is TRBJ1-1; D remains ambiguous. Trimming removed 1 base at V and 6 bases at J, with 6 bases between. The CDR3 spans 12 residues. CDR1 LGHNA and CDR2 YNFKEQ come from the germline V gene.

The rearrangement uses TRBV7-9 and TRBJ1-5; TRBD1 might be the D (6 bases). Trimming took off 1 base at V and 4 bases at J, with 14 bases between the two ends. The CDR3 is 16 amino acids. Germline V gene sequence: CDR1 SEHNR, CDR2 FQNEAQ (reference sequence). In nucleotides, the CDR3 is TGTGCCAGCAGCTTAGGAAATTCGAGGGGGAATCAGCCCCAGCATTTT. Translated: CASSLGNSRGNQPQHF. The complete variable domain, with remaining parts taken from reference TRBV7-9 and TRBJ1-5, reads DTGVSQNPRHKITKRGQNVTFRCDPISEHNRLYWYRQTLGQGPEFLTYFQNEAQLEKSRLLSDRFSAERPKGSFSTLEIQRTEQGDSAMYLCASSLGNSRGNQPQHFGDGTRLSIL.

This rearrangement joins TRBV2 to TRBJ2-7, with unresolved D. Germline CDR1 SNHLY, CDR2 FYNNEI. V was clipped by 7 bases and J by 3 bases, with 13 bases between them. The CDR3 runs 13 residues. Here the CDR3 DNA reads TGTGCCAGCACCCTGACTCCTAGCTACGAGCAGTACTTC. Protein sequence: CASTLTPSYEQYF.

V usage is TRBV19 and J usage is TRBJ1-4; TRBD1 is a possible D gene (6 bases). Germline CDR1 and CDR2: LNHDA and SQIVND (reference sequence). The V end lost 6 bases, the J end lost 5 bases, and 19 bases lay between the germline ends. The CDR3 is 16 amino acids. CDR3 sequence: CASSRITGTRNEKLFF. The CDR3 DNA is TGTGCCAGTAGCCGAATTACAGGGACGCGGAATGAAAAACTGTTTTTT.

The V call is TRBV9, the J call TRBJ2-5; D gene uncertain. This CDR3 spans 17 amino acids. Germline V gene data show CDR1 as SGDLS and CDR2 as YYNGEE. The V and J ends lost 0 bases and 5 bases respectively, with 20 bases between them. CDR3 DNA sequence: TGTGCCAGCAGCGTAGGAGCAGCAGATGCAACGAGGGAGACCCAGTACTTC. Translated: CASSVGAADATRETQYF. Combining the CDR3 with reference TRBV9 and TRBJ2-5 gives the whole variable domain DSGVTQTPKHLITATGQRVTLRCSPRSGDLSVYWYQQSLDQGLQFLIQYYNGEERAKGNILERFSAQQFPDLHSELNLSSLELGDSALYFCASSVGAADATRETQYFGPGTRLLVL.

The chain employs TRBV7-9 and TRBJ2-2, with D unclear. Between the trimmed V and J ends, which lost 3 bases and 0 bases, there was a span of 11 bases. In germline, CDR1 is SEHNR, CDR2 FQNEAQ (reference sequence). The CDR3 runs 16 residues. The CDR3, as DNA: TGTGCCAGCAGCTTGCGTGGAGTCGCGAACACCGGGGAGCTGTTTTTT. As protein: CASSLRGVANTGELFF.

The V gene is TRBV24-1, the J gene TRBJ2-1; TRBD1 matches at 7 bases. J lost 1 base, V lost 3 bases, and 14 bases had no gene match. The CDR3 covers 19 residues. CDR1 KGHDR and CDR2 SFDVKD come from the germline V gene. CDR3 residues: CATSDPPEGARGSYNEQFF. CDR3 coding DNA: TGTGCCACCAGTGATCCCCCCGAGGGGGCCAGGGGTTCCTACAATGAGCAGTTCTTC.

The rearrangement links TRBV7-9 to TRBJ2-1, with 10 bases lining up with TRBD2. This CDR3 contains 16 residues. V lost 5 bases to trimming and J lost 0 bases; unmatched junction nucleotides: 4. CDR1 is SEHNR and CDR2 is FQNEAQ in the germline V gene (reference sequence). For the CDR3, the DNA is TGTGCCAGCAGCCCGACTAGCGGGTTCTCCTACAATGAGCAGTTCTTC. This encodes CASSPTSGFSYNEQFF.